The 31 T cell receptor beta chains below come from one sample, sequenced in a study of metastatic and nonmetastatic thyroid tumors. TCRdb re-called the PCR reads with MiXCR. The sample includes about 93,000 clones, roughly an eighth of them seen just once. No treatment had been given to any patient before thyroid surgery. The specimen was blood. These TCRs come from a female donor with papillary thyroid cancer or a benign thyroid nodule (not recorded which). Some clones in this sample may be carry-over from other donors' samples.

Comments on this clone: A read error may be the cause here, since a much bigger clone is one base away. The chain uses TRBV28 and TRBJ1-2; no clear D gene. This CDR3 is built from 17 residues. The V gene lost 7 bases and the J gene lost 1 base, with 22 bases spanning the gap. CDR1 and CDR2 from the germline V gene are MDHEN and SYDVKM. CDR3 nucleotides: TGTGCCAGCATGTTCGGAGGAAAGGTGTCTTTTAACTATGGCTACACCTTC. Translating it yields CASMFGGKVSFNYGYTF.

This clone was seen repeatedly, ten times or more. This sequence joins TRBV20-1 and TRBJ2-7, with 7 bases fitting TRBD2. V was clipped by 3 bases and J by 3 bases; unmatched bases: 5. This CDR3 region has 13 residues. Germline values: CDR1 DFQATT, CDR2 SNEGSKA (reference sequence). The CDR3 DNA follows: TGCAGTGCTAGGGGCGGGGGTGTCTACGAGCAGTACTTC. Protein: CSARGGGVYEQYF.

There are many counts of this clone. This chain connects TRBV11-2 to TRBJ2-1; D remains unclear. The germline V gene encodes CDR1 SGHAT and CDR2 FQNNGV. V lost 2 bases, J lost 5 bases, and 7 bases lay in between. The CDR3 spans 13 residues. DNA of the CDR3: TGTGCCAGCAGCTTATACTCAGACAATGAGCAGTTCTTC. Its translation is CASSLYSDNEQFF.

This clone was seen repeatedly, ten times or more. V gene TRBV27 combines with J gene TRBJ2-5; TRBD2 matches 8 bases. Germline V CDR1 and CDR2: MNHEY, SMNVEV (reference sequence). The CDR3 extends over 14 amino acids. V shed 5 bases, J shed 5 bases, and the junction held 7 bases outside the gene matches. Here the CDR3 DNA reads TGTGCCAGCAGTCTCATAGCGGGACGGGAGACCCAGTACTTC. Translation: CASSLIAGRETQYF.

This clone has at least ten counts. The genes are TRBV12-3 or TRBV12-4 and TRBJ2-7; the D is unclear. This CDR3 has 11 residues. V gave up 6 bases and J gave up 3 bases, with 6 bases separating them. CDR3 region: CASSPGYEQYF. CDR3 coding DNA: TGTGCCAGCAGCCCGGGCTACGAGCAGTACTTC.

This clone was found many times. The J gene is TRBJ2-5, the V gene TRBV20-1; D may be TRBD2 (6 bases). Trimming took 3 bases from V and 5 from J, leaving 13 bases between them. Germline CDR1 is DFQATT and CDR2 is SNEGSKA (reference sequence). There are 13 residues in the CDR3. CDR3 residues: CSARAGSGETQYF. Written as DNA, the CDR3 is TGCAGTGCTAGGGCCGGGAGCGGGGAGACCCAGTACTTC.

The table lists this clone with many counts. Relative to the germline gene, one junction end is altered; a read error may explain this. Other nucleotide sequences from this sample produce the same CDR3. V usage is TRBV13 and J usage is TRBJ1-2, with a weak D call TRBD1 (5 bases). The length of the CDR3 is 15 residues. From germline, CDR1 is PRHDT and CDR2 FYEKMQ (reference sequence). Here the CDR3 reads CASSLDRGAGHGYTF. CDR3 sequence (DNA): TGCGCCAGCAGCTTAGATAGGGGCGCGGGGCACGGCTACACCTTC.

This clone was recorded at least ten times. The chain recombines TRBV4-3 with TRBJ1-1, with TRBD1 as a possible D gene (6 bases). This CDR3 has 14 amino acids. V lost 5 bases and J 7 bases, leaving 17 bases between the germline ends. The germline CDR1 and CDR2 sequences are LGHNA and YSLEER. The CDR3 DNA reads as TGCGCCAGCAGCGACAGGACGGCCTTTAGTGAAGCTTTCTTT. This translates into CASSDRTAFSEAFF.

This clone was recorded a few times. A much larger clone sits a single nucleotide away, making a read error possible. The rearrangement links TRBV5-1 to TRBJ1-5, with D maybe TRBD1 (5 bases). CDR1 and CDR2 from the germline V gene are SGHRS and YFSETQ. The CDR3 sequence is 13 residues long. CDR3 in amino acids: CASSLDSNQPRHF. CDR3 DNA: TGCGCCAGCAGCCTAGACAGCAATCAGCCCCGGCATTTT.

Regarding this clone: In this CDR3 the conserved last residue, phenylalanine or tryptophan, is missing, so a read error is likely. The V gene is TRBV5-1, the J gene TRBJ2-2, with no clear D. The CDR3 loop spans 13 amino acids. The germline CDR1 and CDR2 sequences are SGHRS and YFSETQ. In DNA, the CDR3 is TGCGCCAGCATCTTGACGGTTACCGGGGAGCTGTTTTCT. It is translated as CASILTVTGELFS.

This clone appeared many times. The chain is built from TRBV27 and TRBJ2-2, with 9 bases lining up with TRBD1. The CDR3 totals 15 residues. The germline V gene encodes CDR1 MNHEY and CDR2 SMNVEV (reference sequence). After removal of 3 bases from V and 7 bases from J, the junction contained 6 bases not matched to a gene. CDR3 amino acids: CASSFTQGAVGELFF. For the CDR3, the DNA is TGTGCCAGCAGTTTTACACAGGGGGCGGTCGGGGAGCTGTTTTTT.

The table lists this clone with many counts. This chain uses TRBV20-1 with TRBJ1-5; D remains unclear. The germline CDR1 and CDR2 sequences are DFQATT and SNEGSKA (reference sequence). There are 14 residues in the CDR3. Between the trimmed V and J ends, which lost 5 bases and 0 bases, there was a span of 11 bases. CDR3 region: CSALDGVSNQPQHF. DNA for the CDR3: TGCAGTGCTTTAGACGGGGTTAGCAATCAGCCCCAGCATTTT.

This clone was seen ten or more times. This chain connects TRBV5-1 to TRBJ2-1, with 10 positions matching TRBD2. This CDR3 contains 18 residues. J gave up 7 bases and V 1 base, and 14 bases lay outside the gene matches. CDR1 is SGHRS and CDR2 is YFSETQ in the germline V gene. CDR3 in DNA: TGCGCCAGCAGCTTGTACAGAGGACTAGCGGTCCTAGGGAATGAGCAGTTCTTC. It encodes CASSLYRGLAVLGNEQFF. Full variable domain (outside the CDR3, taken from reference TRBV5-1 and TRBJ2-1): KAGVTQTPRYLIKTRGQQVTLSCSPISGHRSVSWYQQTPGQGLQFLFEYFSETQRNKGNFPGRFSGRQFSNSRSEMNVSTLELGDSALYLCASSLYRGLAVLGNEQFFGPGTRLTVL.

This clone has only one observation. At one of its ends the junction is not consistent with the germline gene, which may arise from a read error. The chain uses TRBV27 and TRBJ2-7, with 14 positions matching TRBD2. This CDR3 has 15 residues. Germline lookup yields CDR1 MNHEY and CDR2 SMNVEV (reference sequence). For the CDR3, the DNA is TGTGCCAGCAGTCTGACTAGCGGGAGGGCCGTCGAGCAGTGCTTC. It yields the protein CASSLTSGRAVEQCF.

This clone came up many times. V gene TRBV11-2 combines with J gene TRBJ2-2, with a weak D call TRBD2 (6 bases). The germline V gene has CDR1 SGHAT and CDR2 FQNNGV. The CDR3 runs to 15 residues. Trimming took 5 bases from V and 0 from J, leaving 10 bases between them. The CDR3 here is CASSRGRTNTGELFF. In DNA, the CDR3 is TGTGCCAGCAGCCGTGGGAGGACGAACACCGGGGAGCTGTTTTTT.

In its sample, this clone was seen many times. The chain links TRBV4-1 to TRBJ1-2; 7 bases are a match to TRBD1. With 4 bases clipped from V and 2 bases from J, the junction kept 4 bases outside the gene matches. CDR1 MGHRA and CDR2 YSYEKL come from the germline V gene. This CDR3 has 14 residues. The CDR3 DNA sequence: TGCGCCAGCAGCCCCGAACAGGGGAACTATGGCTACACCTTC. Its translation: CASSPEQGNYGYTF.

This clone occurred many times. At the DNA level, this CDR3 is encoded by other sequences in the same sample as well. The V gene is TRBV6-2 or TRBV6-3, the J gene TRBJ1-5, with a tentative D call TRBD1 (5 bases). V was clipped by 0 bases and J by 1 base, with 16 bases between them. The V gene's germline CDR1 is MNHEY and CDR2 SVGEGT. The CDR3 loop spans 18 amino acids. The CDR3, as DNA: TGTGCCAGCAGTTACTCCGGGGCTGGAAGGGTGAGCAATCAGCCCCAGCATTTT. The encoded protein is CASSYSGAGRVSNQPQHF.

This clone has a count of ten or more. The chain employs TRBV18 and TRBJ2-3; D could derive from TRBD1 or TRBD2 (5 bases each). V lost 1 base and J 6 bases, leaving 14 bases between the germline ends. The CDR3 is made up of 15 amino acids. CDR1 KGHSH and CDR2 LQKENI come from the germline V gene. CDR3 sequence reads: CASSPRGFREDTQYF. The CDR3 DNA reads TGTGCCAGCTCACCACGAGGATTCAGGGAGGATACGCAGTATTTT.

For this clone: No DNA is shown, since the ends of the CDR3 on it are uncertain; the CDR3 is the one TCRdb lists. This CDR3 is CVSIFGPGQAPMDGYTF. This chain uses TRBV5-4 with TRBJ1-2; the DNA was not used to check the table's D call, TRBD1. Ends included, the CDR3 has 17 residues. Germline V gene lookup returns CDR1 SGHNT and CDR2 YYREEE (reference sequence).

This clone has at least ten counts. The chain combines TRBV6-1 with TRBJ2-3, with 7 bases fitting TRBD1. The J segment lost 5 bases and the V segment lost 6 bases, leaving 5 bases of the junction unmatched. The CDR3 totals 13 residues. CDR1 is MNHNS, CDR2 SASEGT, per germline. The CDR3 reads CASSLQGQDTQYF. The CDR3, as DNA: TGTGCCAGCAGCTTACAGGGGCAAGATACGCAGTATTTT.

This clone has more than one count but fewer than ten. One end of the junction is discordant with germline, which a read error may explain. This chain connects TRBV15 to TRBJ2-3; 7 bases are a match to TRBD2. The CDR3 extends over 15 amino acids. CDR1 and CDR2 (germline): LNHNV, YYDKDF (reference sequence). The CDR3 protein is CATSLGGGATDTHYF. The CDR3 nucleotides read TGTGCCACCAGCCTGGGGGGAGGGGCCACAGATACGCATTATTTT.

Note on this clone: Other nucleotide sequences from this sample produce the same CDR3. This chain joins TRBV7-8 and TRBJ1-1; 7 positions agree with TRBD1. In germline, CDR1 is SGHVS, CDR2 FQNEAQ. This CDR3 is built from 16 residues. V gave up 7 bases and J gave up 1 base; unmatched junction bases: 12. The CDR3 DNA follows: TGTGCCAGCACCCCCGGGAAGAGGGGGCCGAACACTGAAGCTTTCTTT. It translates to CASTPGKRGPNTEAFF. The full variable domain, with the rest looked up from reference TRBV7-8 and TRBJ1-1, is GAGVSQSPRYKVAKRGQDVALRCDPISGHVSLFWYQQALGQGPEFLTYFQNEAQLDKSGLPSDRFFAERPEGSVSTLKIQRTQQEDSAVYLCASTPGKRGPNTEAFFGQGTRLTVV.

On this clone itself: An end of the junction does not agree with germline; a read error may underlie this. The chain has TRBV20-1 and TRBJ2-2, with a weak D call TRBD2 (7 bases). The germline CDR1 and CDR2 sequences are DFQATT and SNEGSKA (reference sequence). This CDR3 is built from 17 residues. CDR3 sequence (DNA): TGCAGTGCTAGAGTCCCTGGGGGGGGGCCCGGCACCGGGGATCTGTTTTTT. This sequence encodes CSARVPGGGPGTGDLFF.

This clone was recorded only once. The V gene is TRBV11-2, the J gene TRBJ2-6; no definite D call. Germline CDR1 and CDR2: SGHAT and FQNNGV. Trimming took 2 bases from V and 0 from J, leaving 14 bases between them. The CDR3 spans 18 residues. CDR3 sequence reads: CASSLFGFVSSGANVLTF. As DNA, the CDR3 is TGTGCCAGCAGCTTATTCGGGTTTGTTAGCTCTGGGGCCAACGTCCTGACTTTC. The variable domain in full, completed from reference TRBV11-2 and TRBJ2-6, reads EAGVAQSPRYKIIEKRQSVAFWCNPISGHATLYWYQQILGQGPKLLIQFQNNGVVDDSQLPKDRFSAERLKGVDSTLKIQPAKLEDSAVYLCASSLFGFVSSGANVLTFGAGSRLTVL.

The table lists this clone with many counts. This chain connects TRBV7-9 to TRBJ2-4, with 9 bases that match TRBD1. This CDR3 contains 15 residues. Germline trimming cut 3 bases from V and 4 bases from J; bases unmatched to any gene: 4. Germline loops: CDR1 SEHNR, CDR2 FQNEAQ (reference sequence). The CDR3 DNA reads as TGTGCCAGCAGCTTTGGGACAGGGTGGAAAAACATTCAGTACTTC. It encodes CASSFGTGWKNIQYF.

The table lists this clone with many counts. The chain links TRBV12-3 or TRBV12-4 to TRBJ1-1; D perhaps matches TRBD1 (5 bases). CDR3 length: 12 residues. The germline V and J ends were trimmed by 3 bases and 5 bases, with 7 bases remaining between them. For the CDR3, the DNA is TGTGCCAGCAGTTTCGAGGGGACTGAAGCTTTCTTT. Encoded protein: CASSFEGTEAFF.

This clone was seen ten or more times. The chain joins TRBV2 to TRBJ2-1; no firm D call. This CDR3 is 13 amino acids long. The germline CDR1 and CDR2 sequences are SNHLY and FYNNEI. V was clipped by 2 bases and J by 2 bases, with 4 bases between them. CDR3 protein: CASSERPYNEQFF. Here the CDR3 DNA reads TGTGCCAGCAGTGAACGACCCTACAATGAGCAGTTCTTC.

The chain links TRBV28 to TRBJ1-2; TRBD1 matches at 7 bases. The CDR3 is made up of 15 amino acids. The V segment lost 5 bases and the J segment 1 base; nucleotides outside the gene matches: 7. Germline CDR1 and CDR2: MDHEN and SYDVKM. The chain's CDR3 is CASSHPGQVNYGYTF. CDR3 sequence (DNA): TGTGCCAGCAGTCACCCTGGACAGGTTAACTATGGCTACACCTTC.

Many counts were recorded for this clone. The DNA for the CDR3 is TGCGCCAGCAGCCAAGATCGGACAGGGAACTACAATGAGCAGTTCTTC. This sequence encodes CASSQDRTGNYNEQFF. The rearrangement links TRBV4-3 to TRBJ2-1; 8 bases are a match to TRBD1. Losses at the gene ends were 0 bases for V and 3 bases for J; bases not matched to a gene: 4. The length of the CDR3 is 16 residues. Germline V CDR1 and CDR2: LGHNA, YSLEER.

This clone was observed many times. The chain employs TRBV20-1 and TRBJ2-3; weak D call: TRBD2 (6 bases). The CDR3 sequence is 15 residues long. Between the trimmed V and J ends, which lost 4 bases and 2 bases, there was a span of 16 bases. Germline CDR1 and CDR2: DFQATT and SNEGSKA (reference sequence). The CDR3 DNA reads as TGCAGTGCTATGGTTCCCGGGGGATTCACAGATACGCAGTATTTT. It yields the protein CSAMVPGGFTDTQYF.

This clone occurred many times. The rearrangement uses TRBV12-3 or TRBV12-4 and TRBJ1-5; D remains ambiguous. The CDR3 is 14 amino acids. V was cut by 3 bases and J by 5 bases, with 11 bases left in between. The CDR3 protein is CASSFDRVYQPQHF. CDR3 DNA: TGTGCCAGCAGTTTTGATAGGGTATATCAGCCCCAGCATTTT.